This T cell receptor beta chain was identified during a study of blood T cells in healthy people across ages. Trimming removed 6 bases from V and 5 bases from J; junction bases left unmatched: 4. This CDR3 comprises 12 residues. The V gene's germline CDR1 is SEHNR and CDR2 FQNEAQ (reference sequence). In its sample, this clonotype was seen many times. Sample-barcoded 5' priming and a J-beta primer mix drove a second PCR of roughly 6 to 12 cycles. TCRdb itself ran the 5' RACE reads through MiXCR, one entry per CDR3 protein. The table lists hundreds of thousands of distinct CDR3 sequences, less than 25% of them singletons, with 8.5% to 9.5% in the top ten. This same sample was also taken into another study, of T cells of mothers and their children.

This sequence joins TRBV7-9 and TRBJ2-7; 7 positions agree with TRBD1. The material sequenced was blood. The receptor was isolated from a boy aged 5-17 years in good health. The CDR3 DNA is TGTGCCAGCAGTTCTACAGGGGACGAGCAGTACTTC. This encodes CASSSTGDEQYF.